A single sample gave rise to the 13 T cell receptor beta chains below, sequenced in a study of monozygotic twins with inflammatory bowel disease. TCRdb re-called the 5' RACE reads, yielding one record per CDR3 amino acid sequence without DNA. The sample holds approximately 330,000 distinct CDR3 sequences. Sequenced: blood. The receptors stem from a human donor with ulcerative colitis or Crohn's disease, or a healthy co-twin of an affected twin (not recorded which).

This chain uses TRBV18 with TRBJ2-1; TCRdb outputs TRBD1, but without DNA this stays unchecked. CDR1 KGHSH and CDR2 LQKENI come from the germline V gene. The CDR3 contains 17 residues. The CDR3 sequence is CASSPPGRLPGPNEQFF. The full variable domain, with the rest looked up from reference TRBV18 and TRBJ2-1, is NAGVMQNPRHLVRRRGQEARLRCSPMKGHSHVYWYRQLPEEGLKFMVYLQKENIIDESGMPKERFSAEFPKEGPSILRIQQVVRGDSAAYFCASSPPGRLPGPNEQFFGPGTRLTVL.

The chain links TRBV3-1 to TRBJ2-1; lacking DNA, the TRBD2 call made by TCRdb goes unchecked. The CDR3 spans 16 residues. The germline gives CDR1 LGHDT, CDR2 YNNKEL (reference sequence). CDR3 residues: CASSQGGGNRYNEQFF.

The chain couples TRBV7-6 to TRBJ2-7; absent DNA, TCRdb's TRBD2 call cannot be checked. There are 16 residues in the CDR3. Germline values: CDR1 SGHVS, CDR2 FNYEAQ. The CDR3 sequence is CASSLSFGGDSYEQYF. The whole variable domain, remainder taken from reference TRBV7-6 and TRBJ2-7, is GAGVSQSPRYKVTKRGQDVALRCDPISGHVSLYWYRQALGQGPEFLTYFNYEAQQDKSGLPNDRFSAERPEGSISTLTIQRTEQRDSAMYRCASSLSFGGDSYEQYFGPGTRLTVT.

The CDR3 loop is CATSESLNSLATSEAFF. The J gene is TRBJ1-1, the V gene TRBV24-1; absent DNA, TCRdb's TRBD1 call cannot be checked. The CDR3 runs 17 residues. From germline, CDR1 is KGHDR and CDR2 SFDVKD.

The genes are TRBV11-2 and TRBJ2-3; TCRdb's D call, TRBD2, is unchecked because there is no DNA. The CDR3 length is 15 residues. The germline CDR1 and CDR2 sequences are SGHAT and FQNNGV. The CDR3 here is CASSQSGLSTDTQYF. Together with reference TRBV11-2 and TRBJ2-3, the CDR3 gives the full variable domain: EAGVAQSPRYKIIEKRQSVAFWCNPISGHATLYWYQQILGQGPKLLIQFQNNGVVDDSQLPKDRFSAERLKGVDSTLKIQPAKLEDSAVYLCASSQSGLSTDTQYFGPGTRLTVL.

CDR3 sequence: CATGGTSGYNEQFF. The V gene is TRBV24-1, the J gene TRBJ2-1; TCRdb picks TRBD2, but there is no DNA to check that call. This CDR3 region has 14 residues. Germline V gives CDR1 KGHDR, CDR2 SFDVKD.

The J gene is TRBJ2-5, the V gene TRBV6-5; absent DNA, TCRdb's TRBD1 call cannot be checked. CDR1 and CDR2 from the germline V gene are MNHEY and SVGAGI. The CDR3 loop spans 16 amino acids. CDR3 sequence reads: CASSYTLTPRGETQYF.

The chain recombines TRBV4-2 with TRBJ2-7. The CDR3 runs to 14 residues. Germline CDR1 LGHNA, CDR2 YNFKEQ. This CDR3 is CASSQDQATYEQYF.

The chain uses TRBV7-9 and TRBJ2-7; TCRdb's assignment of TRBD1 cannot be checked, as there is no DNA. This CDR3 comprises 15 residues. Germline V gene lookup returns CDR1 SEHNR and CDR2 FQNEAQ (reference sequence). The CDR3 here is CASSSGGGGSYEQYF. The variable domain in full, completed from reference TRBV7-9 and TRBJ2-7, reads DTGVSQNPRHKITKRGQNVTFRCDPISEHNRLYWYRQTLGQGPEFLTYFQNEAQLEKSRLLSDRFSAERPKGSFSTLEIQRTEQGDSAMYLCASSSGGGGSYEQYFGPGTRLTVT.

The chain has TRBV29-1 and TRBJ1-1. Germline CDR1 and CDR2: SQVTM and ANQGSEA. The CDR3 extends over 14 amino acids. CDR3: CSATAVLVNTEAFF.

The chain carries TRBV6-2 or TRBV6-3 and TRBJ2-5; TCRdb indicates TRBD2, and absent DNA this call remains unverified. Germline CDR1 MNHEY, CDR2 SVGEGT. The CDR3 is 13 amino acids. CDR3 sequence: CASSSRAIETQYF.

The rearrangement uses TRBV30 and TRBJ2-2; TCRdb's D gene call, TRBD1, goes unchecked for lack of DNA. Germline CDR1 GTSNPN, CDR2 SVGIG (reference sequence). This CDR3 is 18 amino acids long. The CDR3 spells CAWSVPGQGFANTGELFF.

CDR3 region: CASSRQGSAETQYF. The rearrangement joins TRBV7-2 to TRBJ2-5; TCRdb indicates TRBD1, and absent DNA this call remains unverified. Germline assignment: CDR1 SGHTA and CDR2 FQGNSA. The CDR3 has 14 amino acids.